Listed here are 28 T cell receptor beta chains from one sample, sequenced in a study of response to subunit inactivated influenza vaccine. TCRdb reanalysed the RT-PCR reads using MiXCR and keeps one entry per CDR3 protein. Here the sample spans over 750,000 distinct CDR3 sequences, about 20% being singletons. The starting material was PBMCs from blood, obtained 5 days after vaccination. The receptor source for this set is a man aged 50-59 years who received an inactivated influenza vaccine.

The genes are TRBV29-1 and TRBJ2-3; 11 bases are a match to TRBD1. V shed 7 bases, J shed 8 bases, and the junction held 8 bases outside the gene matches. The germline CDR1 and CDR2 sequences are SQVTM and ANQGSEA. CDR3 length: 13 residues. This CDR3 reads CSAHRDRGGTQYF. CDR3 nucleotide sequence: TGCAGCGCCCACAGGGACAGGGGGGGTACGCAGTATTTT.

This rearrangement joins TRBV10-3 to TRBJ1-4, with D unresolved. This CDR3 has 13 amino acids. Germline CDR1 is ENHRY and CDR2 is SYGVKD. V lost 10 bases and J 3 bases, leaving 12 bases between the germline ends. CDR3 in DNA: TGTGCCACCGGCCCGGTCCCTAATGAAAAACTGTTTTTT. Protein sequence: CATGPVPNEKLFF.

This chain uses TRBV11-2 with TRBJ2-1; 8 positions agree with TRBD1. This CDR3 spans 18 amino acids. With 1 base clipped from V and 8 bases from J, the junction kept 16 bases outside the gene matches. CDR1 and CDR2 (germline): SGHAT, FQNNGV. CDR3 in amino acids: CASSLVVARGLEGDEQFF. The DNA of the CDR3 is TGTGCCAGCAGCTTAGTTGTGGCCAGGGGGCTAGAGGGGGATGAGCAGTTCTTC.

This clonotype was detected ten times or more. The CDR3 DNA reads as TGTGCCAGCAGTGAATTCGGGAGCTCCTACAATGAGCAGTTCTTC. It translates to CASSEFGSSYNEQFF. The chain links TRBV25-1 to TRBJ2-1, with D perhaps TRBD2 (6 bases). The CDR3 is 15 amino acids. Trimming cost V 1 base and J 0 bases, with 7 bases left between them. The germline gives CDR1 MGHDK, CDR2 SYGVNS.

This chain links TRBV12-3 or TRBV12-4 with TRBJ2-2; D possibly uses TRBD1 or TRBD2 (5 bases each). This CDR3 is built from 13 residues. V dropped 7 bases and J dropped 4 bases, with 10 bases sitting between them. In nucleotides, the CDR3 is TGTGCCAGCACTCGGGACGGCACCGGGGAGCTGTTTTTT. Protein product: CASTRDGTGELFF.

The rearrangement uses TRBV19 and TRBJ2-2; unclear D gene. The germline CDR1 and CDR2 sequences are LNHDA and SQIVND (reference sequence). The CDR3 length is 14 residues. V gave up 3 bases and J gave up 3 bases, with 8 bases separating them. This chain's CDR3 is CASSITTYTGELFF. The DNA for the CDR3 is TGTGCCAGTAGTATCACCACTTACACCGGGGAGCTGTTTTTT.

This clonotype was found a few times. J is TRBJ1-1 and V is TRBV2, with D hard to call. Trimming removed 9 bases at V and 0 bases at J, with 14 bases between. Germline V gene lookup returns CDR1 SNHLY and CDR2 FYNNEI. This CDR3 has 14 amino acids. The CDR3 region has the DNA TGTGCCAGATCCTACAGTCCCATGAACACTGAAGCTTTCTTT. Translating gives CARSYSPMNTEAFF.

At least ten counts were recorded for this clonotype. The chain joins TRBV20-1 to TRBJ1-2, with D possibly being TRBD1 (6 bases). Trimming shortened V by 3 bases and J by 4 bases, and 15 bases separated the two germline ends. The germline V gene encodes CDR1 DFQATT and CDR2 SNEGSKA (reference sequence). The CDR3 contains 14 residues. CDR3 loop: CSASRTATRYGYTF. DNA for the CDR3: TGCAGTGCTAGCCGGACAGCGACACGCTATGGCTACACCTTC.

This clonotype was seen a handful of times. The chain joins TRBV4-2 to TRBJ2-1; no clear D gene. Germline-derived CDR1 and CDR2 are LGHNA and YNFKEQ. The V and J ends lost 1 base and 7 bases respectively, with 11 bases between them. The CDR3 spans 14 residues. The CDR3 nucleotides are TGTGCCAGCAGCCAAGGGGCAAGAGCGAATGAGCAGTTCTTC. Amino acids: CASSQGARANEQFF.

This clonotype occurred a few times. V is TRBV25-1 and J is TRBJ1-3; unclear D gene. CDR1 and CDR2 (germline): MGHDK, SYGVNS. This CDR3 comprises 16 residues. Trimming left V 1 base short and J 3 bases short, with 13 bases between. The chain's CDR3 is CASSESSLGIGNTIYF. The CDR3 DNA reads TGTGCCAGCAGTGAATCCTCCCTGGGAATTGGAAACACCATATATTTT.

In its sample, this clonotype was seen a few times. The chain combines TRBV12-3 or TRBV12-4 with TRBJ2-2; no clear D gene. Trimming stripped 1 base from V and 7 bases from J, with 10 bases between. This CDR3 comprises 14 residues. The CDR3 here is CASSLDVWSGELFF. The CDR3 DNA sequence: TGTGCCAGCAGTTTAGACGTATGGAGCGGGGAGCTGTTTTTT.

A few counts support this clonotype. The chain links TRBV20-1 to TRBJ2-3; no definite D call. Germline lookup yields CDR1 DFQATT and CDR2 SNEGSKA (reference sequence). This CDR3 is 14 amino acids long. V was shortened by 1 base and J by 1 base, with 9 bases between the two germline ends. Here the CDR3 DNA reads TGCAGTGCTAGAGTACCGCTCGGCACAGATACGCAGTATTTT. This translates into CSARVPLGTDTQYF.

This clonotype was observed a few times. The chain combines TRBV30 with TRBJ2-7, with D perhaps matching TRBD2 (7 bases). This CDR3 has 13 amino acids. The germline gives CDR1 GTSNPN, CDR2 SVGIG (reference sequence). Trimming took 3 bases from V and 4 from J, leaving 13 bases between them. The CDR3 DNA follows: TGTGCCTGGAGACCCGGGGGGCGATACGAGCAGTACTTC. Translated, it gives CAWRPGGRYEQYF.

This chain uses TRBV28 with TRBJ2-1, with D possibly matching TRBD1 (6 bases). The CDR3 loop spans 14 amino acids. The V end lost 2 bases, the J end lost 6 bases, and 11 bases lay between the germline ends. Germline V CDR1 and CDR2: MDHEN, SYDVKM. The CDR3 nucleotides read TGTGCCAGCAGTTTAGGGGGACACCTCAATGAGCAGTTCTTC. The encoded protein is CASSLGGHLNEQFF.

The table lists this clonotype with a few counts. The chain is built from TRBV3-1 and TRBJ2-7; 7 bases fit TRBD2. The V and J ends lost 1 base and 7 bases, in that order; junction bases with no gene match: 13. This CDR3 has 16 residues. CDR1 LGHDT and CDR2 YNNKEL come from the germline V gene (reference sequence). The CDR3 protein is CASSQVPSGDAREQYF. The CDR3 bases are TGTGCCAGCAGCCAAGTGCCTAGCGGTGACGCTAGGGAGCAGTACTTC.

As regards this clonotype: Sequence at one end of the junction differs from germline and may be a read error. V usage is TRBV10-3 and J usage is TRBJ2-1; D is perhaps TRBD1 (6 bases). The CDR3 is 16 residues long. Germline V gene sequence: CDR1 ENHRY, CDR2 SYGVKD. The CDR3 region has the DNA TGTGCCTTCAGTGCGGTGACTATCGGGGACAACAATGAGCAGTTCTTC. As protein: CAFSAVTIGDNNEQFF.

The V call is TRBV28, the J call TRBJ1-1; the match to TRBD1 covers 8 bases. The CDR3 loop spans 14 amino acids. The V segment lost 6 bases and the J segment 3 bases; nucleotides outside the gene matches: 6. Germline V CDR1 and CDR2: MDHEN, SYDVKM. The CDR3 DNA is TGTGCCAGCAGGGCAGGGGGCACGGACACTGAAGCTTTCTTT. This translates into CASRAGGTDTEAFF.

This chain uses TRBV12-3 or TRBV12-4 with TRBJ2-1, with D possibly TRBD2 on 5 matching bases. V lost 6 bases and J lost 2, with 17 bases in between. This CDR3 is built from 16 residues. The CDR3 loop reads CASSPLALGAYNEQFF. CDR3 coding DNA: TGTGCCAGCAGCCCCCTTGCCCTCGGGGCCTACAATGAGCAGTTCTTC.

The chain has TRBV12-3 or TRBV12-4 and TRBJ2-5; D is ambiguous. The CDR3 runs 12 residues. The V gene lost 5 bases and the J gene lost 5 bases, with 9 bases spanning the gap. CDR3 amino acids: CASSPQRETQYF. In DNA form, the CDR3 reads TGTGCCAGCAGTCCCCAGAGGGAGACCCAGTACTTC.

This clonotype was detected ten times or more. J is TRBJ2-5 and V is TRBV25-1; 14 nucleotides match TRBD2. CDR1 and CDR2 (germline): MGHDK, SYGVNS. This CDR3 region has 19 residues. After removal of 4 bases from V and 1 base from J, the junction contained 11 bases not matched to a gene. The CDR3 nucleotides are TGTGCCAGCAGTGGGTCGGTTCGACTAGCGGGGGGGTCCCAAGAGACCCAGTACTTC. The encoded protein is CASSGSVRLAGGSQETQYF.

The sample holds a few counts of this clonotype. The chain joins TRBV20-1 to TRBJ2-5; TRBD2 agrees at 9 bases. The germline V gene has CDR1 DFQATT and CDR2 SNEGSKA (reference sequence). This CDR3 region has 15 residues. V lost 0 bases to trimming and J lost 5 bases; unmatched junction nucleotides: 7. CDR3 protein: CSARDALAGMETQYF. The CDR3 DNA is TGCAGTGCTAGAGATGCCCTAGCGGGGATGGAGACCCAGTACTTC.

This clonotype was picked up a small number of times. V and J are TRBV4-1 and TRBJ2-1; 7 bases match TRBD2. The length of the CDR3 is 15 residues. V gave up 1 base and J gave up 4 bases; unmatched junction bases: 4. The germline V gene has CDR1 MGHRA and CDR2 YSYEKL. Here the CDR3 DNA reads TGCGCCAGCAGCCAAGGTGGCGGGGGTTACAATGAGCAGTTCTTC. Encoded protein: CASSQGGGGYNEQFF.

This clonotype was counted a few times. The gene calls are TRBV18 and TRBJ2-7, with TRBD2 identical over 10 bases. With 5 bases clipped from V and 5 bases from J, the junction kept 9 bases outside the gene matches. This CDR3 is 15 amino acids long. Germline assignment: CDR1 KGHSH and CDR2 LQKENI. For the CDR3, the DNA is TGTGCCAGCTCATCAGCGGGACTAGCGACCGACGAGCAGTACTTC. Its protein product is CASSSAGLATDEQYF.

The chain employs TRBV29-1 and TRBJ2-5; 11 bases align to TRBD2. CDR1 is SQVTM, CDR2 ANQGSEA, per germline. This CDR3 has 14 residues. V dropped 0 bases and J dropped 4; count of bases not matched to a gene: 1. The CDR3 sequence is CSVEEGTSGETQYF. The DNA for the CDR3 is TGCAGCGTTGAAGAGGGGACTAGCGGAGAGACCCAGTACTTC.

The chain joins TRBV7-2 to TRBJ2-5; unclear D gene. The CDR3 is 15 amino acids. Deletions cut 2 bases from V and 0 bases from J, with 10 bases between. The germline V gene has CDR1 SGHTA and CDR2 FQGNSA. The CDR3 DNA reads as TGTGCCAGCAGCTTATTCGCACAGAACCAAGAGACCCAGTACTTC. It encodes CASSLFAQNQETQYF.

The rearrangement uses TRBV5-1 and TRBJ2-7, with TRBD1 matching 7 bases. The germline V gene has CDR1 SGHRS and CDR2 YFSETQ. Trimming removed 4 bases from V and 1 base from J; junction bases left unmatched: 5. The CDR3 contains 14 residues. This CDR3 reads CASSGSGQSYEQYF. CDR3 DNA: TGCGCCAGCAGCGGATCGGGACAGTCCTACGAGCAGTACTTC.

The chain employs TRBV6-7 and TRBJ1-1, with TRBD1 identical over 8 bases. TRBV6-7 is labeled an ORF, and its function is uncertain. J lost 2 bases, V lost 2 bases, and 1 base had no gene match. CDR3 length: 14 residues. CDR3 in DNA: TGTGCCAGCAGTTACGGGACAGGTAACACTGAAGCTTTCTTT. Its protein is CASSYGTGNTEAFF.

In this sample, this clonotype turned up a few times. The rearrangement links TRBV29-1 to TRBJ2-1, with D possibly being TRBD2 (5 bases). The ends were cut back, 6 bases at V and 0 bases at J, with 9 bases in the middle. Germline-derived CDR1 and CDR2 are SQVTM and ANQGSEA. The CDR3 sequence is 13 residues long. The CDR3: CSVGVSSYNEQFF. CDR3 DNA: TGCAGCGTCGGGGTTAGCTCCTACAATGAGCAGTTCTTC.